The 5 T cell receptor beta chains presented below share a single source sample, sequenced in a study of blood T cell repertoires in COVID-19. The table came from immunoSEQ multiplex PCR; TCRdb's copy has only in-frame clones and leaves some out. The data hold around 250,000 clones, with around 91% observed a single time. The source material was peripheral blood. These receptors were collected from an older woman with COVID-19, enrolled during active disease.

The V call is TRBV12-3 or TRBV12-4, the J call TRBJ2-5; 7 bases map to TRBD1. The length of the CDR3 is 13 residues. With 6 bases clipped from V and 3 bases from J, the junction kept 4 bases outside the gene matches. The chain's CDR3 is CASSRGTEETQYF. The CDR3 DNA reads TGTGCCAGCAGCCGTGGGACAGAAGAGACCCAGTACTTC.

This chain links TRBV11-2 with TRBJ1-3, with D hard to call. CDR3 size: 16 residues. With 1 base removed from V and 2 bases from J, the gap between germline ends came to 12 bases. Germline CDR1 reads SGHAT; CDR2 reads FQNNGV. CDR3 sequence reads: CASSLVHGSPGNTIYF. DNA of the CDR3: TGTGCCAGCAGCTTAGTTCACGGGTCCCCTGGAAACACCATATATTTT.

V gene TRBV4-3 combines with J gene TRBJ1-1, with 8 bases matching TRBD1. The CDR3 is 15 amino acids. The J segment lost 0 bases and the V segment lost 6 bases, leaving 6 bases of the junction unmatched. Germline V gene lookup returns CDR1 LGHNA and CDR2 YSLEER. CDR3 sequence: CASRRDRGMNTEAFF. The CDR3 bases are TGCGCCAGCAGACGCGACAGGGGCATGAACACTGAAGCTTTCTTT.

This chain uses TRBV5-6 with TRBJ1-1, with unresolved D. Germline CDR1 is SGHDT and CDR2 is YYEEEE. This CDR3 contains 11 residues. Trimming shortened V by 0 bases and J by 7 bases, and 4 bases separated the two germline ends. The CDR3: CASSLAGEAFF. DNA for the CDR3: TGTGCCAGCAGCTTGGCCGGTGAAGCTTTCTTT.

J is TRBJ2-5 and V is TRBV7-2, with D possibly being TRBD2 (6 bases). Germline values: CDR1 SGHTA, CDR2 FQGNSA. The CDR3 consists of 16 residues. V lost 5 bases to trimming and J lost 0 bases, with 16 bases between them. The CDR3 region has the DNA TGTGCCAGCAGCCGTCATCGGGGAGGAAACCAAGAGACCCAGTACTTC. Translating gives CASSRHRGGNQETQYF. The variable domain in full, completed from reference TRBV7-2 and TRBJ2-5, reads GAGVSQSPSNKVTEKGKDVELRCDPISGHTALYWYRQSLGQGLEFLIYFQGNSAPDKSGLPSDRFSAERTGGSVSTLTIQRTQQEDSAVYLCASSRHRGGNQETQYFGPGTRLLVL.